Listed below are T cell receptor beta chains from one sample, sequenced in a study of cytomegalovirus exposure and HLA in healthy donors. TCRdb keeps only in-frame clones here, not all; method: immunoSEQ multiplex PCR. The sample consists of some 68,000 clones, roughly 95% of them appearing once. Sequenced input: PBMCs. The receptors derive from a man younger than 35 in good health and CMV-seronegative. Each CDR3 is given with its conserved first and last residue. A D gene is named only where the DNA matches it firmly. Some rows have no size entry. The others give once, few or many, or a class for an expanded clone.

abundance: NA
d_gene: NA
v_gene: TRBV18
j_gene: TRBJ2-7
CDR3aa: CASSPGQSYEQYF
CDR3nt: TGTGCCAGCTCACCGGGCCAGTCCTACGAGCAGTACTTC

abundance: NA
d_gene: NA
v_gene: TRBV28
j_gene: TRBJ2-5
CDR3aa: CASSLTQETQYF
CDR3nt: TGTGCCAGCAGTTTAACTCAAGAGACCCAGTACTTC

abundance: NA
d_gene: NA
v_gene: TRBV6-5
j_gene: TRBJ2-3
CDR3aa: CASSYSVAGRRSTQYF
CDR3nt: TGTGCCAGCAGTTACTCGGTGGCGGGTCGAAGATCTACGCAGTATTTT

abundance: once
d_gene: NA
v_gene: TRBV19
j_gene: TRBJ2-6
CDR3aa: CASSIEAASGANVLTF
CDR3nt: TGTGCCAGTAGTATAGAGGCGGCCTCTGGGGCCAACGTCCTGACTTTC

abundance: once
d_gene: TRBD2
v_gene: TRBV11-3
j_gene: TRBJ2-7
CDR3aa: CASSLGGGTHDEQYF
CDR3nt: TGTGCCAGCAGCTTAGGGGGAGGGACCCATGACGAGCAGTACTTC

abundance: NA
d_gene: NA
v_gene: TRBV6-6
j_gene: TRBJ2-7
CDR3aa: CASSFRTAEEQYF
CDR3nt: TGTGCCAGCTCCTTCCGTACGGCGGAAGAGCAGTACTTC

abundance: NA
d_gene: NA
v_gene: TRBV19
j_gene: TRBJ2-1
CDR3aa: CASSIRRDNEQFF
CDR3nt: TGTGCCAGTAGTATAAGGCGGGACAATGAGCAGTTCTTC

abundance: NA
d_gene: TRBD1
v_gene: TRBV28
j_gene: TRBJ2-1
CDR3aa: CASSLDRDRSSYNEQFF
CDR3nt: TGTGCCAGCAGTTTAGATCGGGACAGGAGCTCCTACAATGAGCAGTTCTTC

abundance: NA
d_gene: TRBD1
v_gene: TRBV19
j_gene: TRBJ1-4
CDR3aa: CASSPGTVNEKLFF
CDR3nt: TGTGCCAGTAGCCCCGGGACAGTTAATGAAAAACTGTTTTTT

abundance: NA
d_gene: TRBD1
v_gene: TRBV2
j_gene: TRBJ2-7
CDR3aa: CASSGGGEQYF
CDR3nt: TGTGCCAGCTCAGGGGGTGGCGAGCAGTACTTC

abundance: NA
d_gene: NA
v_gene: TRBV28
j_gene: TRBJ1-2
CDR3aa: CASSTDSGSYGYTF
CDR3nt: TGTGCCAGCAGTACGGACAGCGGGAGCTATGGCTACACCTTC

abundance: NA
d_gene: TRBD1
v_gene: TRBV19
j_gene: TRBJ2-2
CDR3aa: CASSLTGGGIRRLGELFF
CDR3nt: TGTGCCAGTAGTTTAACAGGGGGCGGAATTAGAAGGCTCGGGGAGCTGTTTTTT

abundance: NA
d_gene: NA
v_gene: TRBV7-2
j_gene: TRBJ2-7
CDR3aa: CASSPSRGYNYEQYF
CDR3nt: TGTGCCAGCAGCCCCTCTCGGGGATATAACTACGAGCAGTACTTC

abundance: NA
d_gene: NA
v_gene: TRBV7-2
j_gene: TRBJ1-2
CDR3aa: CASSLGGDQDYTF
CDR3nt: TGTGCCAGCAGCTTAGGCGGGGATCAGGACTACACCTTC

abundance: few
d_gene: TRBD1
v_gene: TRBV6-6
j_gene: TRBJ2-7
CDR3aa: CASSYLADRDYEQYF
CDR3nt: TGTGCCAGCAGTTACTTAGCGGACAGGGACTACGAGCAGTACTTC

abundance: NA
d_gene: NA
v_gene: TRBV11-2
j_gene: TRBJ1-3
CDR3aa: CASSLDVEGVGNTIYF
CDR3nt: TGTGCCAGCAGCTTAGATGTAGAAGGGGTTGGAAACACCATATATTTT

abundance: NA
d_gene: NA
v_gene: TRBV6-1
j_gene: TRBJ1-1
CDR3aa: CASSERGSYTEAFF
CDR3nt: TGTGCCAGCAGTGAAAGGGGATCCTACACTGAAGCTTTCTTT

abundance: NA
d_gene: NA
v_gene: TRBV4-1
j_gene: TRBJ2-7
CDR3aa: CASSQEVLQEQYF
CDR3nt: TGCGCCAGCAGCCAAGAAGTTTTGCAGGAGCAGTACTTC

abundance: NA
d_gene: TRBD1
v_gene: TRBV7-9
j_gene: TRBJ1-1
CDR3aa: CASSRQGGGTEAFF
CDR3nt: TGTGCCAGCAGTCGACAGGGAGGCGGCACTGAAGCTTTCTTT